The sequence of this T cell receptor (beta chain) was determined in a study of blood T cell repertoires in COVID-19 (dated by TCRdb to 2018 to 2020). Background for the entire study: The collaborator samples originated in the United States, Italy and Spain and spanned the acute and convalescent phases of COVID-19. The material from the prospective study consisted of cDNA or gDNA derived from T cells, B-cell-depleted T cells, or PBMCs. Deeply sampled blood TCRbeta repertoires from subjects exposed to, actively infected with, or recovered from COVID-19 were included in the dataset. A freely available public database, intended as a resource for researchers studying the immune response to SARS-CoV-2, is where the repertoires were released. Samples were obtained from the ongoing ImmuneRACE study (first 160 participants) and from over 1,000 subjects provided by 6 global collaborators. The sample metadata nearly always contained a de-identified subject ID, COVID-19 status, age in years and sex. Where HLA class I and class II types were available, the types were taken from metadata supplied by the sample provider, not from assay-based typing. Study-wide conclusions, independent of this receptor: How much clinical and demographic metadata was included differed by source and by participant, and the metadata was provided uncurated.

CDR1 and CDR2 were assigned from the germline V gene as SGHTA and FQGTGA. V is cut back by 10 bases and J by 8 bases, with 9 bases in the junction unmatched. The CDR3 spans 13 residues, from the cysteine through the phenylalanine. The entry retains the CDR3 DNA only, 39 bases that are in frame from base 1. In regard to this clone: It has no known antigen specificity. No base quality values were provided; no much bigger clone lies one nucleotide off.

One collaborating source in Seattle enrolled patients during active infection and followed them longitudinally through the course of disease. Each collaborating institution followed its own protocols to collect whole blood in K2EDTA tubes. For TCRbeta analysis, collaborator samples were shipped as frozen whole blood, as isolated PBMCs, or as DNA extracted from either sample type. The immunoSEQ Assay, a bias-controlled multiplex PCR, was used to amplify TCRbeta CDR3 regions from genomic DNA. The original methods were these. Within the assay, amplification of reference gene primers was used to estimate how many nucleated cells each sample contained. To quantify the absolute abundance of each unique TCRbeta CDR3 rearrangement, sequence reads were collapsed and filtered. For each sample, productive Simpson clonality was calculated as the square root of Simpson's diversity index over productive rearrangements. Entries here come from immuneACCESS through TCRdb and include only in-frame sequences with V and J called. Some clones fail to appear in such tables; in the studies checked, an unresolved V gene covers under half of the shortfall, and the cause of the remainder is unknown. Clone size and the V and J calls come from that table; the DNA yielded D and trimming. The sample contains some 360,000 clones, over 75% of them found a single time. Roughly 2% of the sample belongs to the ten largest clones.

Recombination connected TRBV7-3 to TRBJ2-1, with 9 middle bases fitting TRBD2. Sequencing was carried out using peripheral blood. The receptor comes from a woman in her fifties or sixties with COVID-19, enrolled during active disease. The nucleotide sequence reads as follows: TGTGCCACCGCTCCGGGACTAGCCCATGAGCAGTTCTTC. Its protein reads: CATAPGLAHEQFF.